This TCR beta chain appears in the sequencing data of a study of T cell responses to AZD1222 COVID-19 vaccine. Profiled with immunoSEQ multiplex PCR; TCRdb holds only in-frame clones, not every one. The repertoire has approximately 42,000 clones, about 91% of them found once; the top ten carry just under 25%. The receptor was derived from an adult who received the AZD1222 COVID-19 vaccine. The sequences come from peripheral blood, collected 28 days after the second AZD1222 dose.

The CDR3 region is CASRRTASYEQYF. CDR3 nucleotide sequence: TGTGCCAGCAGGCGGACGGCCTCCTACGAGCAGTACTTC. The rearrangement joins TRBV7-2 to TRBJ2-7; D remains unclear. V lost 6 bases and J lost 0, with 9 bases in between. This CDR3 is built from 13 residues. Germline assignment: CDR1 SGHTA and CDR2 FQGNSA.